The 29 T cell receptor beta chains in this list originate from one sample, sequenced in a study of blood T cell repertoires in COVID-19. The method was immunoSEQ multiplex PCR; TCRdb's version includes in-frame clones alone and lacks a portion of them. The sample includes around 330,000 clones, about nine tenths of them seen just once. Input material: PBMCs or T cells enriched from blood (not recorded which). The receptors here all came from a woman in her late teens or twenties who had recovered from COVID-19.

The chain recombines TRBV28 with TRBJ2-1; weak D call: TRBD2 (6 bases). CDR1 is MDHEN and CDR2 is SYDVKM in the germline V gene. The CDR3 length is 16 residues. The germline V and J ends were trimmed by 6 bases and 7 bases, with 22 bases remaining between them. The CDR3 DNA sequence: TGTGCCAGCAGACGACCCGGGACTTCTCTAGCTAATGAGCAGTTCTTC. Its translation: CASRRPGTSLANEQFF. Variable domain in full (rest from reference TRBV28 and TRBJ2-1): DVKVTQSSRYLVKRTGEKVFLECVQDMDHENMFWYRQDPGLGLRLIYFSYDVKMKEKGDIPEGYSVSREKKERFSLILESASTNQTSMYLCASRRPGTSLANEQFFGPGTRLTVL.

The chain employs TRBV18 and TRBJ2-3; possible D gene TRBD1, 5 bases. V was clipped by 1 base and J by 2 bases, with 7 bases between them. The germline CDR1 and CDR2 sequences are KGHSH and LQKENI. The CDR3 consists of 14 residues. Here the CDR3 reads CASSPQTDTDTQYF. For the CDR3, the DNA is TGTGCCAGCTCACCACAGACAGACACAGATACGCAGTATTTT.

CDR3: CASSPLPPAGRGRTEAFF. The CDR3 DNA is TGTGCCAGCTCACCACTTCCCCCCGCCGGCAGGGGGAGGACTGAAGCTTTCTTT. The chain carries TRBV18 and TRBJ1-1; 7 nucleotides line up with TRBD1. Germline CDR1 KGHSH, CDR2 LQKENI. The CDR3 is 18 amino acids. The ends lost 1 base at V and 5 bases at J; junction bases unmatched: 16.

The chain has TRBV9 and TRBJ2-1; D is ambiguous. V gave up 3 bases and J gave up 0 bases, with 7 bases separating them. CDR3 length equals 14 residues. Germline V gene sequence: CDR1 SGDLS, CDR2 YYNGEE. The CDR3 nucleotides are TGTGCCAGCAGCGGAGCAGGCTCCTACAATGAGCAGTTCTTC. This sequence encodes CASSGAGSYNEQFF.

The chain joins TRBV27 to TRBJ2-3; D gene unclear. From germline, CDR1 is MNHEY and CDR2 SMNVEV (reference sequence). The V gene lost 2 bases and the J gene lost 3 bases, with 6 bases spanning the gap. CDR3 length equals 13 residues. CDR3 protein: CASSLSRTDTQYF. Written as DNA, the CDR3 is TGTGCCAGCAGTTTAAGCCGAACAGATACGCAGTATTTT.

This clone was counted at least ten times. The chain couples TRBV5-6 to TRBJ2-7; D is possibly TRBD1 (6 bases). Trimming cost V 3 bases and J 5 bases, with 15 bases left between them. Germline CDR1 SGHDT, CDR2 YYEEEE. The CDR3 covers 14 residues. CDR3 in amino acids: CASSSQGLEDEQYF. The CDR3 DNA sequence: TGTGCCAGCAGCTCACAGGGATTGGAGGACGAGCAGTACTTC. The whole variable domain, filled in from reference TRBV5-6 and TRBJ2-7, reads DAGVTQSPTHLIKTRGQQVTLRCSPKSGHDTVSWYQQALGQGPQFIFQYYEEEERQRGNFPDRFSGHQFPNYSSELNVNALLLGDSALYLCASSSQGLEDEQYFGPGTRLTVT.

Here the CDR3 reads CASSSGLQSSHEQYF. In DNA, the CDR3 is TGTGCCAGCAGTTCGGGACTCCAGTCATCCCACGAGCAGTACTTC. The rearrangement links TRBV7-2 to TRBJ2-7; weak D call: TRBD2 (6 bases). Germline V gives CDR1 SGHTA, CDR2 FQGNSA. The CDR3 is made up of 15 amino acids. V lost 6 bases and J lost 5, with 20 bases in between.

The CDR3 DNA follows: TGTGCCAGCAGTTCCGACAGGGCAAACATTCAGTACTTC. Residues: CASSSDRANIQYF. This rearrangement joins TRBV28 to TRBJ2-4; 7 bases line up with TRBD1. Germline trimming cut 4 bases from V and 6 bases from J; bases unmatched to any gene: 3. CDR3 length: 13 amino acids. CDR1 is MDHEN, CDR2 SYDVKM, per germline.

This clone has just a few counts. V usage is TRBV5-1 and J usage is TRBJ2-1; D perhaps matches TRBD1 (6 bases). Trimming removed 1 base from V and 10 bases from J, with 12 bases in between. Germline loops: CDR1 SGHRS, CDR2 YFSETQ. This CDR3 comprises 13 residues. In nucleotides, the CDR3 is TGCGCCAGCAGCTTGTGGACAGAGTCCGAGCAGTTCTTC. It translates to CASSLWTESEQFF.

CDR3 amino acids: CASSQDYASWQETQYF. CDR3 bases: TGCGCCAGCAGCCAAGATTACGCTAGTTGGCAAGAGACCCAGTACTTC. The rearrangement links TRBV4-3 to TRBJ2-5; D is unresolved. CDR3 size: 16 residues. V lost 0 bases and J 2 bases, leaving 13 bases between the germline ends. CDR1 and CDR2 (germline): LGHNA, YSLEER.

This clone was seen more than once but under ten times. J is TRBJ1-2 and V is TRBV3-1 (or the pseudogene TRBV3-2); 8 nucleotides line up with TRBD1. V lost 3 bases to trimming and J lost 4 bases; unmatched junction nucleotides: 4. Germline V gene lookup returns CDR1 LGHDT and CDR2 YNNKEL (reference sequence). This CDR3 spans 14 amino acids. The CDR3 nucleotides are TGTGCCAGCAGCCATCCAGGGGGCGTCTATGGCTACACCTTC. It translates to CASSHPGGVYGYTF.

The J gene is TRBJ2-7, the V gene TRBV5-1; tentatively, D is TRBD1 (5 bases). Germline values: CDR1 SGHRS, CDR2 YFSETQ. The V end was cut by 1 base, the J end by 3 bases, with 11 bases between. The CDR3 consists of 14 residues. The CDR3 nucleotides are TGCGCCAGCAGCTTGTGGGGCGACGGCTACGAGCAGTACTTC. This translates into CASSLWGDGYEQYF.

This sequence joins TRBV27 and TRBJ2-2, with 11 bases lining up with TRBD1. Germline CDR1 MNHEY, CDR2 SMNVEV (reference sequence). The CDR3 loop spans 18 amino acids. Losses at the gene ends were 6 bases for V and 2 bases for J; bases not matched to a gene: 11. The CDR3 is CASSLLPGTGGNTGELFF. Written as DNA, the CDR3 is TGTGCCAGCAGCCTACTCCCAGGGACAGGGGGAAACACCGGGGAGCTGTTTTTT.

This clone was observed many times. V gene TRBV28 combines with J gene TRBJ2-7, with D tentatively TRBD1 (6 bases). Germline V gives CDR1 MDHEN, CDR2 SYDVKM. This CDR3 contains 15 residues. Trimming removed 6 bases from V and 2 bases from J, with 17 bases in between. The CDR3 loop is CASSPGPQGTYEQYF. The CDR3 DNA reads TGTGCCAGCAGCCCAGGCCCACAGGGAACCTACGAGCAGTACTTC.

The CDR3 DNA is TGCGCCAGCAGCTTGGACCAGGGGATCTACGAGCAGTACTTC. Translating it yields CASSLDQGIYEQYF. The V gene is TRBV5-1, the J gene TRBJ2-7; tentative D call: TRBD1 (6 bases). The CDR3 runs 14 residues. Germline V gene sequence: CDR1 SGHRS, CDR2 YFSETQ. V was trimmed by 0 bases and J by 3 bases, leaving 10 bases between them.

This clone was found a few times. J is TRBJ1-1 and V is TRBV20-1; no clear D. Deletions cut 8 bases from V and 0 bases from J, with 7 bases between. This CDR3 is 11 amino acids long. The V gene's germline CDR1 is DFQATT and CDR2 SNEGSKA (reference sequence). The CDR3 region is CSRQVNTEAFF. The CDR3 DNA sequence: TGCAGTCGCCAGGTGAACACTGAAGCTTTCTTT.

V is TRBV4-2 and J is TRBJ1-1; D is perhaps TRBD1 (5 bases). Germline values: CDR1 LGHNA, CDR2 YNFKEQ. The CDR3 contains 14 residues. Trimming removed 4 bases from V and 6 bases from J, with 15 bases in between. In nucleotides, the CDR3 is TGTGCCAGCAGCCCCCCTACCAGGGTTCCTGAAGCTTTCTTT. This gives the protein CASSPPTRVPEAFF.

The chain couples TRBV4-3 to TRBJ2-1, with 12 bases aligning to TRBD2. The germline V gene has CDR1 LGHNA and CDR2 YSLEER. With V trimmed by 0 bases and J by 2 bases, 11 bases remained unmatched. The CDR3 is 20 residues long. The CDR3, as DNA: TGCGCCAGCAGCCAAGACGGGACTAGCGGGTTGGCGGCGACCTACAATGAGCAGTTCTTC. This translates into CASSQDGTSGLAATYNEQFF.

This clone appeared once. The chain joins TRBV7-9 to TRBJ2-5, with TRBD1 identical over 7 bases. Unmatched junction bases numbered 7, after V lost 1 base and J lost 5 bases. The CDR3 covers 15 residues. The germline gives CDR1 SEHNR, CDR2 FQNEAQ (reference sequence). As DNA, the CDR3 is TGTGCCAGCAGCTTAGAGAGAGGGGGCCGGGAGACCCAGTACTTC. It specifies CASSLERGGRETQYF.

This chain links TRBV28 with TRBJ1-2; D possibly corresponds to TRBD1 (6 bases). CDR3 size: 15 residues. Deletions cut 4 bases from V and 3 bases from J, with 15 bases between. CDR1 MDHEN and CDR2 SYDVKM come from the germline V gene. CDR3 sequence: CASSWDTNGDYGYTF. The CDR3, as DNA: TGTGCCAGCAGTTGGGACACAAATGGGGACTATGGCTACACCTTC.

This clone was recorded only once. This rearrangement joins TRBV28 to TRBJ2-7; D might be TRBD2 (7 bases). Between the trimmed V and J ends, which lost 10 bases and 7 bases, there was a span of 23 bases. The CDR3 is 14 residues long. Per germline, CDR1 MDHEN and CDR2 SYDVKM. The CDR3 reads CATIKSGGSREQYF. CDR3 in DNA: TGTGCCACCATCAAGTCGGGGGGCTCTCGGGAGCAGTACTTC. Full variable domain (remainder filled in from reference TRBV28 and TRBJ2-7): DVKVTQSSRYLVKRTGEKVFLECVQDMDHENMFWYRQDPGLGLRLIYFSYDVKMKEKGDIPEGYSVSREKKERFSLILESASTNQTSMYLCATIKSGGSREQYFGPGTRLTVT.

The gene calls are TRBV7-9 and TRBJ1-2; a weak D match, TRBD1 (5 bases). This CDR3 has 14 amino acids. V was trimmed by 0 bases and J by 6 bases, leaving 11 bases between them. CDR1 is SEHNR, CDR2 FQNEAQ, per germline (reference sequence). The CDR3 here is CASSLAGQVHGYTF. In nucleotides, the CDR3 is TGTGCCAGCAGCTTAGCGGGGCAGGTCCATGGCTACACCTTC.

This clone was seen ten or more times. The chain is built from TRBV6-1 and TRBJ1-3; no clear D gene. Trimming removed 0 bases at V and 2 bases at J, with 5 bases between. The germline gives CDR1 MNHNS, CDR2 SASEGT. The CDR3 extends over 14 amino acids. DNA for the CDR3: TGTGCCAGCAGTGAAGCCCTAACTGGAAACACCATATATTTT. This codes for CASSEALTGNTIYF.

The chain carries TRBV4-1 and TRBJ2-5, with D maybe TRBD2 (5 bases). Per the germline V gene, CDR1 is MGHRA and CDR2 is YSYEKL. V shed 1 base and J shed 5 bases, with 14 bases lying between them. CDR3 length: 15 residues. This CDR3 is CASSQARDATETQYF. In DNA, the CDR3 is TGCGCCAGCAGCCAAGCTCGGGATGCGACCGAGACCCAGTACTTC.

V usage is TRBV19 and J usage is TRBJ1-3; D may be TRBD1 (5 bases). This CDR3 region has 14 residues. CDR1 and CDR2 (germline): LNHDA, SQIVND (reference sequence). Trimming removed 6 bases at V and 0 bases at J, with 9 bases between. The DNA for the CDR3 is TGTGCCAGTAGGGGCAGGGACTCTGGAAACACCATATATTTT. This encodes CASRGRDSGNTIYF.

The chain links TRBV6-4 to TRBJ2-5; D is uncertain. CDR3 length: 13 residues. The V end was cut by 6 bases, the J end by 5 bases, with 13 bases between. Germline assignment: CDR1 MRHNA and CDR2 SNTAGT. As DNA, the CDR3 is TGTGCCAGCAGCCAAAGTCCCGGGGAGACCCAGTACTTC. Protein product: CASSQSPGETQYF.

V and J are TRBV4-3 and TRBJ2-3, with 8 bases aligning to TRBD2. J was trimmed by 0 bases and V by 0 bases; bases with no gene match: 5. Germline V CDR1 and CDR2: LGHNA, YSLEER. CDR3 length equals 17 residues. The CDR3 bases are TGCGCCAGCAGCCAAGAAGCTAGCGGGTTTAGCACAGATACGCAGTATTTT. This sequence encodes CASSQEASGFSTDTQYF.

This clone has just one count. The chain has TRBV5-4 and TRBJ2-2; perhaps TRBD2 as D (5 bases). Germline V gene lookup returns CDR1 SGHNT and CDR2 YYREEE (reference sequence). This CDR3 region has 14 residues. The V end was cut by 4 bases, the J end by 6 bases, with 13 bases between. The CDR3 protein is CASSPPAGPGELFF. The DNA for the CDR3 is TGTGCCAGCAGCCCTCCGGCGGGCCCCGGGGAGCTGTTTTTT.

The rearrangement uses TRBV3-1 (or the pseudogene TRBV3-2) and TRBJ1-3; D is unclear. The germline gives CDR1 LGHDT, CDR2 YNNKEL (reference sequence). Trimming removed 4 bases from V and 9 bases from J, with 16 bases in between. This CDR3 has 14 residues. CDR3: CASSPSGVSATIYF. The CDR3, as DNA: TGTGCCAGCAGCCCGTCCGGGGTTTCAGCCACCATATATTTT.